The 8 T cell receptor beta chains reported below all come from one sample, sequenced in a study of fetal regulatory T cell absence and autoimmunity. Measured with immunoSEQ multiplex PCR; TCRdb has only the in-frame clones, and not every one. The table lists approximately 94,000 clones, about two thirds of them singletons. Sequencing used pancreas tissue. Source of these receptors: a male donor with IPEX syndrome.

This rearrangement joins TRBV18 to TRBJ2-7, with TRBD1 identical over 8 bases. This CDR3 has 16 residues. With V trimmed by 3 bases and J by 3 bases, 10 bases remained unmatched. Germline V gene sequence: CDR1 KGHSH, CDR2 LQKENI. CDR3 sequence: CASSPGTGQGYYEQYF. The DNA for the CDR3 is TGTGCCAGCTCACCCGGGACCGGACAGGGATACTACGAGCAGTACTTC.

J is TRBJ2-2 and V is TRBV11-3, with D perhaps TRBD1 or TRBD2 (5 bases each). Germline values: CDR1 SGHNT, CDR2 YENEEA. The CDR3 is made up of 14 amino acids. V was clipped by 5 bases and J by 2 bases, with 9 bases between them. The CDR3 DNA reads as TGTGCCAGCAGCCCGGGACCTAACACCGGGGAGCTGTTTTTT. Encoded protein: CASSPGPNTGELFF.

For the CDR3, the DNA is TGCGCCAGCAGCCAAGGGATAGGGATGAACACTGAAGCTTTCTTT. It encodes CASSQGIGMNTEAFF. The chain is built from TRBV4-1 and TRBJ1-1; no firm D call. The V gene lost 1 base and the J gene lost 0 bases, with 9 bases spanning the gap. The CDR3 length is 15 residues. Germline CDR1 is MGHRA and CDR2 is YSYEKL.

The chain recombines TRBV27 with TRBJ1-2; D unclear. There are 11 residues in the CDR3. The germline V gene has CDR1 MNHEY and CDR2 SMNVEV (reference sequence). The V gene lost 3 bases and the J gene lost 3 bases, with 2 bases spanning the gap. CDR3 protein: CASSLDYGYTF. In DNA, the CDR3 is TGTGCCAGCAGTTTGGACTATGGCTACACCTTC.

This chain uses TRBV15 with TRBJ2-5, with D unresolved. Trimming left V 3 bases short and J 5 bases short, with 10 bases between. Germline-derived CDR1 and CDR2 are LNHNV and YYDKDF (reference sequence). The CDR3 contains 13 residues. The DNA of the CDR3 is TGTGCCACCAGCAGGATTCGTACCGAGACCCAGTACTTC. Its protein product is CATSRIRTETQYF.

V usage is TRBV30 and J usage is TRBJ2-5; 15 bases fit TRBD2. Germline lookup yields CDR1 GTSNPN and CDR2 SVGIG (reference sequence). V trimming: 2 bases; J trimming: 6 bases; junction bases outside the gene matches: 4. This CDR3 region has 15 residues. The CDR3: CAWSSGTSGGQTQYF. In DNA, the CDR3 is TGTGCCTGGAGTTCGGGGACTAGCGGGGGGCAGACCCAGTACTTC. Complete variable domain (other parts from reference TRBV30 and TRBJ2-5): SQTIHQWPATLVQPVGSPLSLECTVEGTSNPNLYWYRQAAGRGLQLLFYSVGIGQISSEVPQNLSASRPQDRQFILSSKKLLLSDSGFYLCAWSSGTSGGQTQYFGPGTRLLVL.

This clone has just a few counts. The J gene is TRBJ1-2, the V gene TRBV30; TRBD1 agrees at 8 bases. The V and J ends lost 4 bases and 3 bases, in that order; junction bases with no gene match: 1. CDR3 size: 12 residues. Germline lookup yields CDR1 GTSNPN and CDR2 SVGIG (reference sequence). CDR3 coding DNA: TGTGCCTGGACAGGGGGCGACTATGGCTACACCTTC. Translation gives CAWTGGDYGYTF.

The chain recombines TRBV6-6 with TRBJ2-7; 10 bases align to TRBD1. The trim removed 8 bases at V and 4 bases at J, leaving 2 bases unmatched. CDR3 length: 12 residues. Germline values: CDR1 MNHNY, CDR2 SVGAGI (reference sequence). The CDR3 nucleotides are TGTGCCAGCCGGGACAGGGGTTACGAGCAGTACTTC. Protein sequence: CASRDRGYEQYF.